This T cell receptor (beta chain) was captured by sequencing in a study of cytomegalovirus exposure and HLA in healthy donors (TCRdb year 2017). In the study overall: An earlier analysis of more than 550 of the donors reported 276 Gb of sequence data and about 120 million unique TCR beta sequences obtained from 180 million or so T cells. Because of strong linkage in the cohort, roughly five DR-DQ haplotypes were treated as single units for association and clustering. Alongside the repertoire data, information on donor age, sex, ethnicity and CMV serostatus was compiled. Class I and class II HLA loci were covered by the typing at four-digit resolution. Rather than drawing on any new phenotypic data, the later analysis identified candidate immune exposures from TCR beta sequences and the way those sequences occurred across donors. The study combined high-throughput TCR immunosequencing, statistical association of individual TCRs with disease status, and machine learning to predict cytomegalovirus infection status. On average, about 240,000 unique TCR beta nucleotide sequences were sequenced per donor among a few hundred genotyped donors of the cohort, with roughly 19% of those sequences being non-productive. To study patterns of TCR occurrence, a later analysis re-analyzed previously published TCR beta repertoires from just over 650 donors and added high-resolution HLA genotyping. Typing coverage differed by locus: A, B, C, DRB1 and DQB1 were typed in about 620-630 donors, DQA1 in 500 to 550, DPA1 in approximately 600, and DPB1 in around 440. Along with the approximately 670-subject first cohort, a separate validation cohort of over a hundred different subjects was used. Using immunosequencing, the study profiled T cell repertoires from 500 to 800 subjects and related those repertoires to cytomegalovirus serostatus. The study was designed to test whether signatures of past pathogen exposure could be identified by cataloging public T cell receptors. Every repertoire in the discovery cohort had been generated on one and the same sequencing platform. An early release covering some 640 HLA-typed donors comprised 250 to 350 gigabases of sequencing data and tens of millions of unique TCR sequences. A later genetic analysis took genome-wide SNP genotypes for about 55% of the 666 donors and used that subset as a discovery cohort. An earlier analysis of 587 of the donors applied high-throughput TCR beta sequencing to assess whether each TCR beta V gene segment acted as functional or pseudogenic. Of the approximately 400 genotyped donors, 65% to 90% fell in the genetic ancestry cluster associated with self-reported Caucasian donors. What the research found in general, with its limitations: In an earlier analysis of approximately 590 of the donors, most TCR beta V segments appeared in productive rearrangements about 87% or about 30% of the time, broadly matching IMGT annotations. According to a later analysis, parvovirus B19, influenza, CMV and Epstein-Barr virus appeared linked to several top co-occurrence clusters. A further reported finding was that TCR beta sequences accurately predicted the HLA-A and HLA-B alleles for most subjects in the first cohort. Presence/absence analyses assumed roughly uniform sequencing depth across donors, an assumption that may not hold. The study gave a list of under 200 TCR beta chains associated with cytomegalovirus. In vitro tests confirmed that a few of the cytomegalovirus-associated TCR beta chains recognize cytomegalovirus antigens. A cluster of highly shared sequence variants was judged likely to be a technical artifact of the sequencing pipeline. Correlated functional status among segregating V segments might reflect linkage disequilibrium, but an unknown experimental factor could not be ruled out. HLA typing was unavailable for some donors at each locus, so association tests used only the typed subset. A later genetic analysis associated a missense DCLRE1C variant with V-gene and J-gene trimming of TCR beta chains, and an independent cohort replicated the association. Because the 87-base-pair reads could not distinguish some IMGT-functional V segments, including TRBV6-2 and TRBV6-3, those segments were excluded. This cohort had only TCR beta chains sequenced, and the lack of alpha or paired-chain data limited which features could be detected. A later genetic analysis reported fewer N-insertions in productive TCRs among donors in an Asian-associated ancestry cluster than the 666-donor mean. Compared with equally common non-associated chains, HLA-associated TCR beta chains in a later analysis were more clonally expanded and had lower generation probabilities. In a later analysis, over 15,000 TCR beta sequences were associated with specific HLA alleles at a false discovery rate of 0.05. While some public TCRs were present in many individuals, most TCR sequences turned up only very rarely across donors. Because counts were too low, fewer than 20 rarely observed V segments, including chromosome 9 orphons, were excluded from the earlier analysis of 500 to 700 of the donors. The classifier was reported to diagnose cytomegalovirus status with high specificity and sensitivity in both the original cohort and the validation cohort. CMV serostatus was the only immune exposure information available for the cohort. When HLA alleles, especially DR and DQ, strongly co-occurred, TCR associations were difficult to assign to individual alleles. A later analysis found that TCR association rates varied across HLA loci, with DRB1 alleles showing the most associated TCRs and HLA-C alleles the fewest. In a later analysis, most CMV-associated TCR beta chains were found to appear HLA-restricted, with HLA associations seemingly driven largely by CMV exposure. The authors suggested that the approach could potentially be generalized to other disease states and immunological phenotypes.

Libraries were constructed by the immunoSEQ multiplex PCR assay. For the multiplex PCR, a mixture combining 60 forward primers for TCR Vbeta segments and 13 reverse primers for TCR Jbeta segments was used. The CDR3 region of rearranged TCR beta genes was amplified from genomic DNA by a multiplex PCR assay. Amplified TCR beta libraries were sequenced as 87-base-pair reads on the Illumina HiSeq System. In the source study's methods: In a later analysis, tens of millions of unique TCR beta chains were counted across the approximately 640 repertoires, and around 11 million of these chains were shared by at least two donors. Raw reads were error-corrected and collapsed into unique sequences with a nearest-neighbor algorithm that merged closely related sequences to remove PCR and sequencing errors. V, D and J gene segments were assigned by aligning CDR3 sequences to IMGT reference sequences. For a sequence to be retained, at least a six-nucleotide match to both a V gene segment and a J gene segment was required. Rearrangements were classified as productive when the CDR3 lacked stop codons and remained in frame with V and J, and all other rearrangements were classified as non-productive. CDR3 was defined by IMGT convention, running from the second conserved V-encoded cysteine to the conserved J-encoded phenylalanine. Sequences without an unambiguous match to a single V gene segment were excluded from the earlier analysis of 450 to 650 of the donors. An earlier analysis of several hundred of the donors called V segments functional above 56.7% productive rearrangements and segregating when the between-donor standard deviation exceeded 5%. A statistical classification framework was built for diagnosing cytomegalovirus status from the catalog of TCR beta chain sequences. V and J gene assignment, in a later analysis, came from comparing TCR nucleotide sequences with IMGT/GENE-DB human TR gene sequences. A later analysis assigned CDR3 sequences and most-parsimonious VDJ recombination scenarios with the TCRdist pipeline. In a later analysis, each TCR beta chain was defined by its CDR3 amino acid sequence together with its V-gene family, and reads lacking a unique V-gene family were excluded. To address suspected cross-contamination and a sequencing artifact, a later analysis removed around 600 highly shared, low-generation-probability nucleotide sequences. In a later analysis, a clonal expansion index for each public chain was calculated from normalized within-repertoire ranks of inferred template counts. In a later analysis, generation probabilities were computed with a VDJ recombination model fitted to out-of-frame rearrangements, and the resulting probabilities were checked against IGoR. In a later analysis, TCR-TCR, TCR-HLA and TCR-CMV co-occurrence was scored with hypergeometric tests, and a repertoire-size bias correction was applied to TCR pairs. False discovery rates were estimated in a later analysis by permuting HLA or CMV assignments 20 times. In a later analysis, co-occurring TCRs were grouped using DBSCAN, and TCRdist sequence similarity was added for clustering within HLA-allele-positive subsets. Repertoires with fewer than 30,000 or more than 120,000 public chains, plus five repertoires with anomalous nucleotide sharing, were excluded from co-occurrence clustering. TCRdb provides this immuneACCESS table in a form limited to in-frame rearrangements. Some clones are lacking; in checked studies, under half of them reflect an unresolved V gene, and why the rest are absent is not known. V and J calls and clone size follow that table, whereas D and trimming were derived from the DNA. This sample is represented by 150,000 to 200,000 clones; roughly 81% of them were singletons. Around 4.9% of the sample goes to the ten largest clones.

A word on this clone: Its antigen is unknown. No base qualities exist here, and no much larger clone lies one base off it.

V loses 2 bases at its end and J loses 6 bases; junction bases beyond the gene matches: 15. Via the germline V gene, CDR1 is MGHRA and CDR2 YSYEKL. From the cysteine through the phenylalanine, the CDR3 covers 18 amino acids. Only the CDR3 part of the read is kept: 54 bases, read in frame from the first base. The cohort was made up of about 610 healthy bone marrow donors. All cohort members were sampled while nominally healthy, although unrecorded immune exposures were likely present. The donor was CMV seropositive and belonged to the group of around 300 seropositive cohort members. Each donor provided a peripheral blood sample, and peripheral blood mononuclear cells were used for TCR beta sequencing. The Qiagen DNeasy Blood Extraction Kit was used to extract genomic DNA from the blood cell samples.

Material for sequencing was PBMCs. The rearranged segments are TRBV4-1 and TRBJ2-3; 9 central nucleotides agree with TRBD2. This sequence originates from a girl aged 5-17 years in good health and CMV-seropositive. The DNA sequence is TGCGCCAGCAGCCAAAGGACTAGCGCTACCTCTCCCCCCGATACGCAGTATTTT. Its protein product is CASSQRTSATSPPDTQYF.